The next 19 T cell receptor beta chains were all read from a single sample in a study of regulatory T cells in long-lasting Graves disease (dated by TCRdb to the early 2020s). What this sample's time point label stands for: newly diagnosed GD, antithyroid drugs for less than 3 months. For both TCR sequencing and RNA sequencing, RNA was extracted from PBMCs in TRIzol. Library preparation used multiplex PCR. TCRdb names Illumina HiSeq 4000 as the instrument used. iRepertoire HTBI primers and Arm-PCR amplification of CDR3 regions were used to construct TCR beta libraries. Starting from the raw public reads, TCRdb applied fastp trimming at Q25, assembled clones with MiXCR and retained in-frame beta chains. One record per CDR3 amino acid sequence lists the most common genes and DNA. For this sample there are roughly 560,000 distinct CDR3 sequences; roughly 15% appear just once. The ten largest clones add up to just under 25% of the sample.

These data were likewise used in another study, on T cells in Graves' hyperthyroidism and ophthalmopathy.

The input for sequencing was peripheral blood mononuclear cells (PBMCs), taken at new diagnosis, from a patient treated with antithyroid drugs. These TCRs come from a woman between 40 and 65 years old with Graves disease. Donor details come from another sample of the same person, matched by shared clones.

This clonotype was counted only a few times. The chain has TRBV5-1 and TRBJ2-1; D not resolved. The CDR3 runs to 14 residues. From germline, CDR1 is SGHRS and CDR2 YFSETQ. V lost 5 bases, J lost 5 bases, and 14 bases lay in between. CDR3: CASRVGGYNNEQFF. Written as DNA, the CDR3 is TGCGCCAGCAGGGTCGGTGGGTACAACAATGAGCAGTTCTTC.

The chain uses TRBV14 and TRBJ1-1, with TRBD1 as a possible D gene (5 bases). The length of the CDR3 is 17 residues. Trimming removed 0 bases at V and 5 bases at J, with 19 bases between. Germline V gene data show CDR1 as SGHDN and CDR2 as FVKESK. The DNA for the CDR3 is TGTGCCAGCAGCCAAGATGGGGGGTTCGGGGTTGAAACTGAAGCTTTCTTT. Its translation is CASSQDGGFGVETEAFF. Full variable domain (outside the CDR3, taken from reference TRBV14 and TRBJ1-1): EAGVTQFPSHSVIEKGQTVTLRCDPISGHDNLYWYRRVMGKEIKFLLHFVKESKQDESGMPNNRFLAERTGGTYSTLKVQPAELEDSGVYFCASSQDGGFGVETEAFFGQGTRLTVV.

The gene calls are TRBV7-9 and TRBJ2-3, with 8 bases identical to TRBD2. CDR3 length equals 15 residues. CDR1 SEHNR and CDR2 FQNEAQ come from the germline V gene (reference sequence). V lost 6 bases, J lost 7 bases, and 12 bases stayed unmatched. As DNA, the CDR3 is TGTGCCAGCAGGCTAGGCTCGGGGGGGGACCATACGCAGTATTTT. Its translation: CASRLGSGGDHTQYF.

This clonotype has ten or more counts. The J gene is TRBJ1-1, the V gene TRBV7-9, with TRBD1 identical over 9 bases. The CDR3 is 14 amino acids. V gave up 1 base and J gave up 11 bases; unmatched junction bases: 8. Germline V gene lookup returns CDR1 SEHNR and CDR2 FQNEAQ (reference sequence). CDR3 region: CASSLEGTGSSAFF. The CDR3 region has the DNA TGTGCCAGCAGCTTAGAGGGGACAGGGTCCTCGGCTTTCTTT.

The sample holds many counts of this clonotype. The rearrangement uses TRBV6-9 and TRBJ1-1; D call uncertain. The V gene's germline CDR1 is MNHGY and CDR2 SVAAGI. CDR3 length: 15 residues. The V gene lost 3 bases and the J gene lost 0 bases, with 11 bases spanning the gap. The CDR3 DNA is TGTGCCAGCAGTTACGGGTCAGCAATGAACACTGAAGCTTTCTTT. It codes for CASSYGSAMNTEAFF.

This clonotype has at least ten counts. This chain connects TRBV20-1 to TRBJ1-2; maybe TRBD1 (5 bases). The CDR3 contains 12 residues. Germline V lookup: CDR1 DFQATT, CDR2 SNEGSKA (reference sequence). V dropped 2 bases and J dropped 8 bases, with 12 bases sitting between them. Here the CDR3 reads CSARFDSQGYTF. The CDR3 nucleotides read TGCAGTGCTAGATTTGACAGCCAGGGCTACACCTTC.

The rearrangement links TRBV3-1 to TRBJ2-6, with 12 bases matching TRBD1. After removal of 1 base from V and 4 bases from J, the junction contained 5 bases not matched to a gene. The CDR3 length is 18 residues. Germline V lookup: CDR1 LGHDT, CDR2 YNNKEL (reference sequence). CDR3 loop: CASSQGDRGRTGANVLTF. CDR3 bases: TGTGCCAGCAGCCAAGGGGACAGGGGGCGAACCGGGGCCAACGTCCTGACTTTC.

The chain combines TRBV15 with TRBJ2-7; TRBD2 aligns across 15 bases. This CDR3 contains 17 residues. Germline CDR1 reads LNHNV; CDR2 reads YYDKDF (reference sequence). V gave up 6 bases and J gave up 1 base; unmatched junction bases: 7. As DNA, the CDR3 is TGTGCCACCAGTAGGACTAGCGGGGGGGCTGTATCCTACGAGCAGTACTTC. Amino acid sequence: CATSRTSGGAVSYEQYF.

This clonotype was counted at least ten times. The chain links TRBV24-1 to TRBJ1-1, with a weak D call TRBD1 (6 bases). Between the trimmed V and J ends, which lost 4 bases and 1 base, there was a span of 12 bases. The CDR3 covers 15 residues. CDR1 and CDR2 (germline): KGHDR, SFDVKD. Here the CDR3 reads CATSDPGQPNTEAFF. CDR3 bases: TGTGCCACCAGTGACCCGGGACAACCGAACACTGAAGCTTTCTTT.

This clonotype has ten or more counts. The chain combines TRBV12-3 or TRBV12-4 with TRBJ2-5, with TRBD1 as a possible D gene (7 bases). The CDR3 sequence is 14 residues long. V was shortened by 6 bases and J by 0 bases, with 11 bases between the two germline ends. The CDR3 region is CASRAGQHQETQYF. CDR3 nucleotide sequence: TGTGCCAGCAGGGCGGGACAGCACCAAGAGACCCAGTACTTC.

This clonotype was seen a few times. This chain joins TRBV29-1 and TRBJ2-1, with 9 positions matching TRBD2. This CDR3 spans 13 amino acids. The germline V gene encodes CDR1 SQVTM and CDR2 ANQGSEA. The V gene end was trimmed by 4 bases and the J gene end by 6 bases; junction bases not matched to a gene: 4. This CDR3 reads CSVGGRGGNEQFF. In DNA, the CDR3 is TGCAGCGTTGGCGGGCGGGGGGGCAATGAGCAGTTCTTC.

This clonotype was counted only a few times. V usage is TRBV19 and J usage is TRBJ1-2; no clear D gene. V was trimmed by 4 bases and J by 7 bases, leaving 10 bases between them. CDR3 length: 12 amino acids. The germline V gene has CDR1 LNHDA and CDR2 SQIVND (reference sequence). CDR3 residues: CASSKAALGYTF. The CDR3 DNA reads TGTGCCAGTAGTAAGGCAGCCCTTGGCTACACCTTC.

The chain carries TRBV14 and TRBJ2-3; 7 bases fit TRBD2. V lost 6 bases, J lost 5 bases, and 8 bases stayed unmatched. Germline V CDR1 and CDR2: SGHDN, FVKESK. The CDR3 has 14 amino acids. The DNA of the CDR3 is TGTGCCAGCAGACGGGGGGACTGGAGAGATACGCAGTATTTT. Translating gives CASRRGDWRDTQYF.

In its sample, this clonotype was seen a few times. The germline gene is not matched at one end of the junction; a read error may be the cause. The chain has TRBV2 and TRBJ1-1, with D perhaps TRBD1 (6 bases). Germline V gives CDR1 SNHLY, CDR2 FYNNEI. This CDR3 is built from 17 residues. This chain's CDR3 is CTSRPRSGGGLNTEAFF. The CDR3 DNA reads as TGTACCAGCAGGCCCCGGTCCGGGGGCGGGTTGAACACTGAAGCTTTCTTT.

The chain joins TRBV6-5 to TRBJ2-3; a possible D gene is TRBD2 (6 bases). Per the germline V gene, CDR1 is MNHEY and CDR2 is SVGAGI. The CDR3 is 17 residues long. Between the trimmed V and J ends, which lost 0 bases and 3 bases, there was a span of 16 bases. CDR3 residues: CASSYSPRPGGTDTQYF. The CDR3 region has the DNA TGTGCCAGCAGTTACTCCCCTCGCCCTGGGGGGACAGATACGCAGTATTTT.

The genes are TRBV12-3 or TRBV12-4 and TRBJ2-7; D not certain. Trimming removed 1 base at V and 2 bases at J, with 9 bases between. The CDR3 sequence is 14 residues long. Here the CDR3 reads CASSLDDKPYEQYF. CDR3 in DNA: TGTGCCAGCAGTTTAGACGACAAACCCTACGAGCAGTACTTC.

This clonotype came up a few times. This chain connects TRBV19 to TRBJ2-5; TRBD1 or TRBD2 may be the D gene (5 bases each). V gave up 6 bases and J gave up 1 base, with 12 bases separating them. The germline V gene has CDR1 LNHDA and CDR2 SQIVND (reference sequence). CDR3 length equals 14 residues. In nucleotides, the CDR3 is TGTGCCAGTAGGGAGTCAGGGACCCAAGAGACCCAGTACTTC. Its translation is CASRESGTQETQYF.

This clonotype was seen many times. The rearrangement uses TRBV12-3 or TRBV12-4 and TRBJ2-2; 9 nucleotides align to TRBD1. The CDR3 is made up of 15 amino acids. Losses at the gene ends were 6 bases for V and 5 bases for J; bases not matched to a gene: 7. The CDR3 nucleotides are TGTGCCAGCAGCCCCGGGACAGGGTGGACCGGGGAGCTGTTTTTT. As protein: CASSPGTGWTGELFF.

The rearrangement uses TRBV19 and TRBJ2-3; possibly TRBD1 for D (5 bases). V lost 4 bases and J 2 bases, leaving 7 bases between the germline ends. Germline CDR1 and CDR2: LNHDA and SQIVND (reference sequence). There are 13 residues in the CDR3. DNA of the CDR3: TGTGCCAGTAGTAAGGGGCACACAGATACGCAGTATTTT. Translating it yields CASSKGHTDTQYF.